The 22 T cell receptor beta chains presented below share a single source sample, sequenced in a study of blood T cells in healthy people across ages. Then a second PCR, running about 6 to 11 cycles, was carried out with a sample-barcoded 5' primer and a J-beta primer mix. One entry per CDR3 protein, called by TCRdb with MiXCR from the 5' RACE reads. The data contain about 1.4 million distinct CDR3 sequences, approximately 59% of them singletons. Sequenced material: blood. Source of these receptors: a man aged 18 to 30 in good health.

This clonotype was recorded only once. The CDR3 DNA reads as TGTGCCAGCAGTTACTCGATAGCGGGAGGAAATTACTACGAGCAGTACTTC. Protein sequence: CASSYSIAGGNYYEQYF. V usage is TRBV6-2 or TRBV6-3 and J usage is TRBJ2-5; 10 bases agree with TRBD2. The J call is uncertain, as TRBJ2-7 better fits the DNA end. Germline values: CDR1 MNHEY, CDR2 SVGEGT. The CDR3 extends over 17 amino acids.

The V and J genes are TRBV20-1 and TRBJ2-1, with TRBD2 as a possible D gene (5 bases). The end of the DNA is better explained by TRBJ2-7, so the J call may be wrong. The germline V gene has CDR1 DFQATT and CDR2 SNEGSKA (reference sequence). The length of the CDR3 is 15 residues. The CDR3 reads CSARGTSGGYNEQYF. As DNA, the CDR3 is TGCAGTGCTAGAGGTACGAGCGGAGGTTACAATGAGCAGTACTTC.

The rearrangement links TRBV7-8 to TRBJ1-2; D perhaps matches TRBD1 (6 bases). With 2 bases removed from V and 3 bases from J, the gap between germline ends came to 22 bases. The CDR3 runs 18 residues. CDR1 is SGHVS and CDR2 is FQNEAQ in the germline V gene. CDR3 residues: CASSLTVRGGHGHYGYTF. The DNA for the CDR3 is TGTGCCAGCAGCTTAACCGTGCGGGGGGGCCACGGGCACTATGGCTACACCTTC. Using reference TRBV7-8 and TRBJ1-2 for the parts outside the CDR3, the full variable domain is GAGVSQSPRYKVAKRGQDVALRCDPISGHVSLFWYQQALGQGPEFLTYFQNEAQLDKSGLPSDRFFAERPEGSVSTLKIQRTQQEDSAVYLCASSLTVRGGHGHYGYTFGSGTRLTVV.

The gene calls are TRBV29-1 and TRBJ2-3, with 10 bases aligning to TRBD2. Germline loops: CDR1 SQVTM, CDR2 ANQGSEA. Trimming at V came to 3 bases and at J to 2 bases, leaving 11 bases not matched to a gene. This CDR3 contains 17 residues. This CDR3 is CSVDFLIAGGVTDTQYF. The CDR3 DNA follows: TGCAGCGTTGATTTCTTGATAGCGGGGGGTGTCACAGATACGCAGTATTTT.

This chain uses TRBV3-1 with TRBJ2-4; TRBD2 matches at 9 bases. The V gene's germline CDR1 is LGHDT and CDR2 YNNKEL (reference sequence). This CDR3 spans 17 amino acids. V was clipped by 4 bases and J by 1 base; unmatched bases: 8. The DNA for the CDR3 is TGTGCCAGCAGCCGACCCACTAGCGGGCTGGCCAAAAACATTCAGTACTTC. Its protein is CASSRPTSGLAKNIQYF.

This clonotype was counted a few times. The V gene is TRBV12-3 or TRBV12-4, the J gene TRBJ2-5; 9 nucleotides line up with TRBD1. The J segment lost 0 bases and the V segment lost 5 bases, leaving 4 bases of the junction unmatched. The CDR3 totals 15 residues. The CDR3 DNA reads TGTGCCAGCAGTCACCGGGACAGGGACCAAGAGACCCAGTACTTC. Translation gives CASSHRDRDQETQYF.

The chain is built from TRBV11-2 and TRBJ2-6; D is uncertain. CDR3 length: 19 amino acids. Between the trimmed V and J ends, which lost 9 bases and 2 bases, there was a span of 26 bases. The germline V gene encodes CDR1 SGHAT and CDR2 FQNNGV. For the CDR3, the DNA is TGTGCCAGTATTATTAAAGGTGGGCGTCTAAGACCTGGGGCCAACGTCCTGACTTTC. This codes for CASIIKGGRLRPGANVLTF.

The rearrangement links TRBV3-1 to TRBJ1-2; D is undetermined. CDR1 is LGHDT and CDR2 is YNNKEL in the germline V gene (reference sequence). The V gene lost 1 base and the J gene lost 0 bases, with 12 bases spanning the gap. CDR3 length: 16 residues. The CDR3 coding sequence is TGTGCCAGCAGCCAAGTAGGAGCGAAAGCTAACTATGGCTACACCTTC. It encodes CASSQVGAKANYGYTF.

This clonotype has more than one count but fewer than ten. This chain connects TRBV4-1 to TRBJ1-2; D uncertain. V was cut by 0 bases and J by 5 bases, with 13 bases left in between. Germline V gene data show CDR1 as MGHRA and CDR2 as YSYEKL. This CDR3 comprises 15 residues. The CDR3, as DNA: TGCGCCAGCAGCCAAGATCGGTCAGGAGGGTATGGCTACACCTTC. It translates to CASSQDRSGGYGYTF.

The chain employs TRBV6-6 and TRBJ1-2, with 7 bases fitting TRBD1. This CDR3 spans 14 amino acids. Losses at the gene ends were 3 bases for V and 6 bases for J; bases not matched to a gene: 7. CDR1 and CDR2 (germline): MNHNY, SVGAGI (reference sequence). The CDR3 bases are TGTGCCAGCAGTTATAGAGGGGGCGCAGATGGCTACACCTTC. It specifies CASSYRGGADGYTF.

This clonotype came up a few times. The chain joins TRBV29-1 to TRBJ2-5; unclear D gene. CDR3 size: 13 residues. CDR1 is SQVTM, CDR2 ANQGSEA, per germline. The ends were cut back, 7 bases at V and 2 bases at J, with 14 bases in the middle. This CDR3 is CSAAPSVQETQYF. In nucleotides, the CDR3 is TGCAGCGCGGCCCCGTCGGTACAAGAGACCCAGTACTTC.

The chain has TRBV20-1 and TRBJ2-1; 12 bases fit TRBD2. CDR1 is DFQATT and CDR2 is SNEGSKA in the germline V gene (reference sequence). This CDR3 has 16 residues. The CDR3 nucleotides read TGCAGCGGGACTAGCGGGCTGCCGAGCTCCTACAATGAGCAGTTCTTC. The encoded protein is CSGTSGLPSSYNEQFF.

This clonotype was detected a few times. This sequence joins TRBV6-5 and TRBJ1-2; D remains unclear. Germline CDR1 reads MNHEY; CDR2 reads SVGAGI. The CDR3 consists of 14 residues. Trimming left V 6 bases short and J 3 bases short, with 14 bases between. The CDR3 spells CASSRPQSDYGYTF. The CDR3, as DNA: TGTGCCAGCAGCCGACCTCAGTCTGACTATGGCTACACCTTC.

The chain employs TRBV9 and TRBJ2-7; TRBD2 matches 7 bases. This CDR3 has 15 residues. CDR1 and CDR2 from the germline V gene are SGDLS and YYNGEE. With V trimmed by 0 bases and J by 4 bases, 7 bases remained unmatched. CDR3 amino acids: CASSVGGAGSYEQYF. CDR3 sequence (DNA): TGTGCCAGCAGCGTAGGAGGAGCGGGGAGTTACGAGCAGTACTTC.

The genes are TRBV10-3 and TRBJ1-1; D may be TRBD1 (5 bases). The CDR3 consists of 13 residues. The V and J ends lost 8 bases and 0 bases respectively, with 10 bases between them. CDR1 and CDR2 from the germline V gene are ENHRY and SYGVKD. The CDR3 sequence is CAISGGVNTEAFF. CDR3 sequence (DNA): TGTGCCATCTCCGGGGGGGTGAACACTGAAGCTTTCTTT.

The genes are TRBV5-5 and TRBJ2-4; D call uncertain. The germline V gene encodes CDR1 SGHKS and CDR2 YYEKEE (reference sequence). This CDR3 region has 12 residues. The V end lost 2 bases, the J end lost 13 bases, and 13 bases lay between the germline ends. CDR3 residues: CASSFRPQEQYF. The CDR3 DNA is TGTGCCAGCAGCTTCCGACCGCAGGAGCAGTACTTC.

The chain couples TRBV7-8 to TRBJ2-7, with TRBD2 identical over 7 bases. The tail of the sequence fits TRBJ2-1 better, so the J call may be wrong. The CDR3 covers 17 residues. In germline, CDR1 is SGHVS, CDR2 FQNEAQ. The CDR3 region has the DNA TGTGCCAGCAGCCCCTCCCGGTGGCGGGGGACCTACAATGAGCAGTTCTTC. This translates into CASSPSRWRGTYNEQFF.

The genes are TRBV5-1 and TRBJ2-3; 9 bases agree with TRBD2. V gave up 4 bases and J gave up 0 bases; unmatched junction bases: 12. Germline CDR1 and CDR2: SGHRS and YFSETQ. This CDR3 region has 18 residues. The chain's CDR3 is CASSVETSGTTSTDTQYF. The CDR3 DNA sequence: TGCGCCAGCAGCGTTGAGACTAGCGGTACTACTAGCACAGATACGCAGTATTTT.

This chain uses TRBV10-3 with TRBJ2-7, with D hard to call. The V end lost 3 bases, the J end lost 5 bases, and 11 bases lay between the germline ends. This CDR3 region has 13 residues. Germline-derived CDR1 and CDR2 are ENHRY and SYGVKD. For the CDR3, the DNA is TGTGCCATCAGTGATGTAAACCGGGACGAGCAGTACTTC. Translated, it gives CAISDVNRDEQYF.

The chain links TRBV29-1 to TRBJ1-1; a possible D gene is TRBD1 (6 bases). This CDR3 spans 11 amino acids. The V end lost 7 bases, the J end lost 7 bases, and 13 bases lay between the germline ends. Germline CDR1 and CDR2: SQVTM and ANQGSEA. This chain's CDR3 is CSAGGGGEAFF. The CDR3 DNA sequence: TGCAGCGCCGGGGGGGGCGGTGAAGCTTTCTTT.

V usage is TRBV3-1 and J usage is TRBJ1-2; 7 nucleotides line up with TRBD1. V lost 10 bases and J lost 7; bases outside the gene matches: 12. Germline V gives CDR1 LGHDT, CDR2 YNNKEL (reference sequence). CDR3 length: 13 residues. Written as DNA, the CDR3 is TGTGCCACCAATGGACAGGACCCAAGTGGCTACACCTTC. Its protein is CATNGQDPSGYTF.

The chain has TRBV9 and TRBJ2-1; D gene ambiguous. Germline-derived CDR1 and CDR2 are SGDLS and YYNGEE. V was pared by 3 bases and J by 8 bases, with 15 bases between. CDR3 length: 14 amino acids. This CDR3 reads CASSASSRGYEQFF. CDR3 DNA sequence: TGTGCCAGCAGCGCCAGCTCTCGTGGGTATGAGCAGTTCTTC.